These T cell receptor beta chains were read from a single sample in a study of T cell responses to AZD1222 COVID-19 vaccine. Sequenced by immunoSEQ multiplex PCR; TCRdb stores in-frame clones only, minus some. In the table there are under 200,000 clones, 90% of which are singletons. The material was peripheral blood, obtained on day 0 of AZD1222 vaccination. Every receptor here comes from an adult in good health. CDR3s include the opening cysteine and the closing phenylalanine or tryptophan. D genes are given only for firm matches. Only some rows state a clone size, as once, few, many or a class for expanded clones.

>TRBJ2-2|TRBV28|.|.
TGTGCCAGCAGTGGGAGCCAGGGCACCGGGGAGCTGTTTTTT
CASSGSQGTGELFF
>TRBJ1-1|TRBV11-2|.|TRBD1
TGTGCCAGCAGCCGGGACAGAGAACGAGCTTTCTTT
CASSRDRERAFF
>TRBJ2-7|TRBV30|.|.
TGTGCCTGGAGTGTAACCGGGACCTCCGAGCAGTACTTC
CAWSVTGTSEQYF
>TRBJ1-3|TRBV12-3/TRBV12-4|once|TRBD1
TGTGCCACTAGGGGGCCTGGAAACACCATATATTTT
CATRGPGNTIYF
>TRBJ1-2|TRBV6-4|.|.
TGTGCCAGCAGTGCGAATCGGGGGTCGGGCTACACCTTC
CASSANRGSGYTF
>TRBJ2-2|TRBV28|.|.
TGTGCCAGCAGTTTGGATGTAAACACCGGGGAGCTGTTTTTT
CASSLDVNTGELFF
>TRBJ2-7|TRBV3-1/TRBV3-2|.|TRBD1
TGTGCCAGCAGCCAATGGCAGGCCTGGGACAGGGTCTACGAGCAGTACTTC
CASSQWQAWDRVYEQYF
>TRBJ2-4|TRBV30|.|.
TGTGCCTGGACCCCGCTCGGACGGAATCGACGAAACATTCAGTACTTC
CAWTPLGRNRRNIQYF
>TRBJ2-7|TRBV29-1|.|.
TGCAGCGTTGAAGGTGGGCAGGGGACCTCCTACGAGCAGTACTTC
CSVEGGQGTSYEQYF
>TRBJ1-4|TRBV6-1|.|TRBD1
TGTGCCAGCAGTGACGGACAGGTGGTGGAAAAACTGTTTTTT
CASSDGQVVEKLFF
>TRBJ1-2|TRBV9|.|.
TGTGCCAGCAGCACTCCTTCGAACCGCCCTTCTAACTATGGCTACACCTTC
CASSTPSNRPSNYGYTF
>TRBJ2-3|TRBV4-1|.|TRBD2
TGCGCCAGCAGCCAAGCTGCGGGGGAAAACACAGATACGCAGTATTTT
CASSQAAGENTDTQYF
>TRBJ1-1|TRBV7-9|.|TRBD1
TGTGCCAGCAGGGCTCCGGGACAGGGGGCGGATACTGAAGCTTTCTTT
CASRAPGQGADTEAFF
>TRBJ1-6|TRBV18|.|TRBD1
TGTGCCAGTTCTGGACAGGGCCTTAACTCCTATAATTCACCCCTCCACTTT
CASSGQGLNSYNSPLHF
>TRBJ2-5|TRBV7-7|.|.
TGTGCTAGCAGCCCGTCCGGGGGCGGCCAAGAGACCCAGTACTTC
CASSPSGGGQETQYF
>TRBJ1-6|TRBV6-5|.|.
TGTGCCAGCAGTTACTGGGCAGGGACTGATAATTCACCCCTCCACTTT
CASSYWAGTDNSPLHF
>TRBJ1-2|TRBV4-1|once|.
TGCGCCAGCAGCCACGAGCCACAGGGCTATGGCTACACCTTC
CASSHEPQGYGYTF
>TRBJ1-3|TRBV5-1|.|.
TGCGCCAGCACCTTGGAGTGGGGGAGCTCTGGAAACACCATATATTTT
CASTLEWGSSGNTIYF
>TRBJ1-6|TRBV6-5|.|.
TGTGCCAGTAAACAGTATAATTCACCCCTCCACTTT
CASKQYNSPLHF
>TRBJ2-7|TRBV18|.|.
TGTGCCAGCTCACTTGGAAGGTACGAGCAGTACTTC
CASSLGRYEQYF
>TRBJ1-5|TRBV12-3/TRBV12-4|.|.
TGTGCCAGCGAGAGGGAGGAGGGTCAGCCCCAGCATTTT
CASEREEGQPQHF
>TRBJ1-5|TRBV15|.|.
TGTGCCACCAGGGAACGGGGGCGGGGTGGCAATCAGCCCCAGCATTTT
CATRERGRGGNQPQHF
>TRBJ1-1|TRBV19|once|TRBD1
TGTGCCAGTAGTATGGTCGGACAGGTCTACACTGAAGCTTTCTTT
CASSMVGQVYTEAFF
>TRBJ1-2|TRBV19|.|TRBD1
TGTGCCAGTACTCTCTCCACAGGGGCGGGCTATGGCTACACCTTC
CASTLSTGAGYGYTF
>TRBJ2-3|TRBV6-5|.|.
TGTGCCAGCAGTTTCGCGGGCGAACCGGAGTCGGATACGCAGTATTTT
CASSFAGEPESDTQYF
>TRBJ2-5|TRBV5-1|.|TRBD1
TGCGCCAGCAGCATCGGACAGGGCCAAGAGACCCAGTACTTC
CASSIGQGQETQYF
>TRBJ1-4|TRBV6-4|few|.
TGTGCCAGCAGTGACGCCGGGAACCATGAAAAACTGTTTTTT
CASSDAGNHEKLFF
>TRBJ1-1|TRBV19|.|.
TGTGCCAGTAGTCGTCTACGGGAAGCTTTCTTT
CASSRLREAFF